The 8 T cell receptor delta chains below come from one sample, sequenced in a study of delta chain sequences of gamma delta T cells. TCRdb reapplied CATT to the PCR reads. The sample yields 3,000 or so delta-chain clones, roughly two thirds seen once. The sequencing input was a tumor sample. The receptors originated from a human donor with breast cancer.

On this clone itself: A read error may account for a junction end that differs from germline. The chain employs TRDV2 and TRDJ1; D not certain. This CDR3 region has 16 residues. Per germline, CDR1 GEAIGNYY and CDR2 EKD. The CDR3 nucleotides read TGTGCCTGTGACAGCCGTACACGCGATGTCAAAGATAAAGTCATCTTT. As protein: CACDSRTRDVKDKVIF.

A word on this clone: The translation of this DNA and the TCRdb protein of a much larger clone differ at residue 6, probably owing to a read error; the protein shown here is translated from the DNA. This chain joins TRDV2 and TRDJ1; TRDD3 matches at 7 bases. Germline V gives CDR1 GEAIGNYY, CDR2 EKD. V trimming: 1 base; J trimming: 3 bases; junction bases outside the gene matches: 4. The CDR3 has 14 amino acids. CDR3 in amino acids: CACDTWDTSDKLIF. The CDR3 nucleotides are TGTGCCTGTGACACGTGGGATACTTCCGATAAACTCATCTTT.

As concerns this clone: The junction does not match germline at one end; this may be a read error. This chain uses TRDV2 with TRDJ1; no clear D. This CDR3 contains 20 residues. Germline-derived CDR1 and CDR2 are GEAIGNYY and EKD. CDR3 sequence: CACDTMVREANSTYTDELIF. CDR3 bases: TGTGCCTGTGACACCATGGTACGGGAGGCGAACAGTACTTACACCGATGAACTCATCTTT.

The V gene is given as TRDV2, and no J gene call is available; the table gives TRDD3 as D, unverified against the DNA. The CDR3 is made up of 15 amino acids. Germline lookup yields CDR1 GEAIGNYY and CDR2 EKD. The CDR3 loop is CACDTLARQGDLLFF. CDR3 bases: TGTGCCTGTGACACTTTGGCGAGACAGGGAGATCTACTTTTCTTC.

On this clone itself: Sequence at one end of the junction differs from germline and may be a read error. The genes are TRDV2 and TRDJ1; 10 nucleotides match TRDD3. CDR3 size: 19 residues. From germline, CDR1 is GEAIGNYY and CDR2 EKD. CDR3 region: CACDNAGGYSSGDTEKMIF. The CDR3 coding sequence is TGTGCCTGTGACAACGCTGGGGGATATAGCTCGGGGGACACCGAAAAGATGATTTTC.

The chain joins TRDV2 to TRDJ3; 10 positions agree with TRDD3. The CDR3 has 22 residues. In germline, CDR1 is GEAIGNYY, CDR2 EKD. V shed 3 bases and J 22 bases; nucleotides not matched to a gene: 38. CDR3 sequence: CACDVSPTGGFPLSWDTQPFFF. CDR3 nucleotides: TGTGCCTGTGACGTCTCCCCGACTGGGGGATTCCCGCTCTCCTGGGACACCCAACCGTTTTTTTTC.

A remark on this clone: This likely came from a read error, as a far larger clone is one base away. Other nucleotide sequences in the sample specify the same CDR3. This chain uses TRDV2 with TRDJ1; 9 positions agree with TRDD3. Germline values: CDR1 GEAIGNYY, CDR2 EKD. This CDR3 is 19 amino acids long. The CDR3 DNA reads TGTGCCTGTGACTCCCTTTGGCAAACGGGGATACGTTACACCGATAAGCTCATCTTT. Translating gives CACDSLWQTGIRYTDKLIF.

This clone was observed a handful of times. TCRdb shows a much larger clone's protein in place of this DNA's translation, and the two differ at residue 16, likely through a read error; the protein shown is translated from the DNA. The V gene is TRDV2, the J gene TRDJ1; 12 bases agree with TRDD3. The CDR3 runs 18 residues. Germline CDR1 and CDR2: GEAIGNYY and EKD. CDR3 DNA: TGTGCCTGTGACACCGTGGGGGTACTGGGGGATACCGGCGATAAACACATCTTT. Translated, it gives CACDTVGVLGDTGDKHIF.